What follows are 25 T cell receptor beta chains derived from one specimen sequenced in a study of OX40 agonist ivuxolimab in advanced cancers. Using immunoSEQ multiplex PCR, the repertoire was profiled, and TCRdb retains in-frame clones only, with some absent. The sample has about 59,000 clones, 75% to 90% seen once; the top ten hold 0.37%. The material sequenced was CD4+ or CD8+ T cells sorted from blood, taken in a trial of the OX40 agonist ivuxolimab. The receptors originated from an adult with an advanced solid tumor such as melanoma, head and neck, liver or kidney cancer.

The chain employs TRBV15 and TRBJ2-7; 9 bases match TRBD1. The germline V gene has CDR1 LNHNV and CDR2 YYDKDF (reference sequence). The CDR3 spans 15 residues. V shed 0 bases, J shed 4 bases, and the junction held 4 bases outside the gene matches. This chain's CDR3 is CATSRDIGQGYEQYF. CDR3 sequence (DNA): TGTGCCACCAGCAGAGACATAGGACAGGGGTACGAGCAGTACTTC.

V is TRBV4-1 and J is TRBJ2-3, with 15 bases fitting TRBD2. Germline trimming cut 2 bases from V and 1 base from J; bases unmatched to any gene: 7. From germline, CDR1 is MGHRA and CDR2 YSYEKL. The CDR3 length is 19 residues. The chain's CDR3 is CASSQFGLAGGPGTDTQYF. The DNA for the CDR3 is TGCGCCAGCAGCCAATTCGGACTAGCGGGAGGGCCGGGCACAGATACGCAGTATTTT.

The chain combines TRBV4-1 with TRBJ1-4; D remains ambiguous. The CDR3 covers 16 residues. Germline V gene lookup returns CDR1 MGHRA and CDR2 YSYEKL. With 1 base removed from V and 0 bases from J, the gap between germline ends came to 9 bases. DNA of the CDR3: TGCGCCAGCAGCCAAGCAACCCCCGCAACTAATGAAAAACTGTTTTTT. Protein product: CASSQATPATNEKLFF.

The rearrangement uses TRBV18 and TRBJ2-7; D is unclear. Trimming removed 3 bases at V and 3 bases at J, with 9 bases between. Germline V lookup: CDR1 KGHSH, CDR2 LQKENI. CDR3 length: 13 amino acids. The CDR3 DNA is TGTGCCAGCTCACCTGCAGTTGACTACGAGCAGTACTTC. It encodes CASSPAVDYEQYF. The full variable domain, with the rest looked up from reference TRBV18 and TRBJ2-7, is NAGVMQNPRHLVRRRGQEARLRCSPMKGHSHVYWYRQLPEEGLKFMVYLQKENIIDESGMPKERFSAEFPKEGPSILRIQQVVRGDSAAYFCASSPAVDYEQYFGPGTRLTVT.

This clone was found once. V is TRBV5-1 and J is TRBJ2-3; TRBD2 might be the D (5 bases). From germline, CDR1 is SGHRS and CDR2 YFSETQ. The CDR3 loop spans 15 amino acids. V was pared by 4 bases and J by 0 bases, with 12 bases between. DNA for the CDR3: TGCGCCAGCAGCCCCCGCTCGGGGAGCACAGATACGCAGTATTTT. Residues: CASSPRSGSTDTQYF.

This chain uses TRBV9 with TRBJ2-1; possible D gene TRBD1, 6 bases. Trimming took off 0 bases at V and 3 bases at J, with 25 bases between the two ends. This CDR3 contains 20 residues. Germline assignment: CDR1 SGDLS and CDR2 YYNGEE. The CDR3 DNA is TGTGCCAGCAGCGTAGCTAAGTCCTCAAGCCCAGGGGCCCTCTACAATGAGCAGTTCTTC. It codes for CASSVAKSSSPGALYNEQFF.

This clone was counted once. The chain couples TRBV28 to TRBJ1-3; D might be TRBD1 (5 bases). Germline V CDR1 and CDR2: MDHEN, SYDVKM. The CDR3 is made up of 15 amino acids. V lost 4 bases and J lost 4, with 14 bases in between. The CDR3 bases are TGTGCCAGCAGTTCCGCGAAGGGGAGCGGAAACACCATATATTTT. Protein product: CASSSAKGSGNTIYF.

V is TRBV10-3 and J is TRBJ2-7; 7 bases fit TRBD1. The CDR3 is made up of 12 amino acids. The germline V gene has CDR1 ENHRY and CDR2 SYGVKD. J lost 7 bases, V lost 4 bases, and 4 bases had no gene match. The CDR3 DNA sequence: TGTGCCATCAGTGGAGCAGGGGGAGAGCAGTACTTC. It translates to CAISGAGGEQYF.

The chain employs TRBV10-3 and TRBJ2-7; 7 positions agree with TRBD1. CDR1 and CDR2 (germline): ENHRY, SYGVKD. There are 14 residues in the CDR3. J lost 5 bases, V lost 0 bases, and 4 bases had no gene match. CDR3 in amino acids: CAISESTGDDEQYF. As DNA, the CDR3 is TGTGCCATCAGTGAGTCTACAGGGGACGACGAGCAGTACTTC.

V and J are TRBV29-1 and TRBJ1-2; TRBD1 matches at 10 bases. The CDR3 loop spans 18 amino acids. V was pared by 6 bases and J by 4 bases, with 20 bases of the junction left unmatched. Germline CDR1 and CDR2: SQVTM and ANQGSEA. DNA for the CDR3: TGCAGCGTCCTATTATCCCCGGGACAGGGGAATTTTGGCTATGGCTACACCTTC. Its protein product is CSVLLSPGQGNFGYGYTF.

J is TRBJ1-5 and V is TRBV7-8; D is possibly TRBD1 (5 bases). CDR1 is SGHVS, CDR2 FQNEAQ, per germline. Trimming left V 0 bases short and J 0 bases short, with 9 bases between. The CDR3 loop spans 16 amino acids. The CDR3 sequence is CASSLAGVYSNQPQHF. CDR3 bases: TGTGCCAGCAGCTTAGCGGGGGTTTATAGCAATCAGCCCCAGCATTTT. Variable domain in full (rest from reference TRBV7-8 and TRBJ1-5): GAGVSQSPRYKVAKRGQDVALRCDPISGHVSLFWYQQALGQGPEFLTYFQNEAQLDKSGLPSDRFFAERPEGSVSTLKIQRTQQEDSAVYLCASSLAGVYSNQPQHFGDGTRLSIL.

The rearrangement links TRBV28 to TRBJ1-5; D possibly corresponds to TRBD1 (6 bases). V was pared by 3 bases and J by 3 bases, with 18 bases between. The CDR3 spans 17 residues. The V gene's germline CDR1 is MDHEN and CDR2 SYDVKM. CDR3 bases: TGTGCCAGCAGTTTTTTTTACACAGGGCGGCTCAATCAGCCCCAGCATTTT. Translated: CASSFFYTGRLNQPQHF.

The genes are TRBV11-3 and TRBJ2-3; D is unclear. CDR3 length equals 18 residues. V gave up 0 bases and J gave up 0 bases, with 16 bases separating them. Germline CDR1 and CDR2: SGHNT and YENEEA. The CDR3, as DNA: TGTGCCAGCAGCTTAGATAGCCCCGATAGATACAGCACAGATACGCAGTATTTT. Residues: CASSLDSPDRYSTDTQYF.

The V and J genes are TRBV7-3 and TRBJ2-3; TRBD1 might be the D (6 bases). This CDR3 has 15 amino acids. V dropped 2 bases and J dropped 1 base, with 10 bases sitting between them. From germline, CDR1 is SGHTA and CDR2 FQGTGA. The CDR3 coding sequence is TGTGCCAGCAGCTTACAGGGGACCGGCACAGATACGCAGTATTTT. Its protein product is CASSLQGTGTDTQYF.

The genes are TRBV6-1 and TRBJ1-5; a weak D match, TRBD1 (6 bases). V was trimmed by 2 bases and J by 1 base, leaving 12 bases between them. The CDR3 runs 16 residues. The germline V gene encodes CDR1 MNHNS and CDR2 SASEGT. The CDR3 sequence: CASSELGGESNQPQHF. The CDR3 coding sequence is TGTGCCAGCAGTGAACTCGGGGGCGAGAGCAATCAGCCCCAGCATTTT.

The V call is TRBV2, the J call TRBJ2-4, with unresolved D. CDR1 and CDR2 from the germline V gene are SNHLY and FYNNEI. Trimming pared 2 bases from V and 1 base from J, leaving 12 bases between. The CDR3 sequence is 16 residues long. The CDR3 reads CASSEFGVGAKNIQYF. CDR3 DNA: TGTGCCAGCAGTGAATTTGGGGTCGGGGCCAAAAACATTCAGTACTTC. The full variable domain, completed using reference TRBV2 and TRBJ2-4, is EPEVTQTPSHQVTQMGQEVILRCVPISNHLYFYWYRQILGQKVEFLVSFYNNEISEKSEIFDDQFSVERPDGSNFTLKIRSTKLEDSAMYFCASSEFGVGAKNIQYFGAGTRLSVL.

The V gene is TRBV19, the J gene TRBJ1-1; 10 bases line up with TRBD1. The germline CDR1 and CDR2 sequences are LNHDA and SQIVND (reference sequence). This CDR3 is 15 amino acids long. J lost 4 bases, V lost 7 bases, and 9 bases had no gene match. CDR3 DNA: TGTGCCAGTACCCCGGACAGGGGGGCGGGCACTGAAGCTTTCTTT. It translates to CASTPDRGAGTEAFF.

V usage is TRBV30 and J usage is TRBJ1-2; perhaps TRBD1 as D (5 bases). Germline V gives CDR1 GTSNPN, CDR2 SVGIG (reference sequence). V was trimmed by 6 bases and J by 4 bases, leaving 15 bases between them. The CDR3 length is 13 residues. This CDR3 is CACEFGGPYGYTF. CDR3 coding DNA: TGTGCCTGCGAGTTTGGGGGTCCCTATGGCTACACCTTC.

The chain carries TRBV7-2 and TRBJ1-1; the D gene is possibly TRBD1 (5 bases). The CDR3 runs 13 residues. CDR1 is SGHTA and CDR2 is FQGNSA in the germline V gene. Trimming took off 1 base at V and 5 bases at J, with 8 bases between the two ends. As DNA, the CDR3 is TGTGCCAGCAGCTTAGTATGGGGGACTGAAGCTTTCTTT. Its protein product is CASSLVWGTEAFF. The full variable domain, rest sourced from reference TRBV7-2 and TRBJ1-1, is GAGVSQSPSNKVTEKGKDVELRCDPISGHTALYWYRQSLGQGLEFLIYFQGNSAPDKSGLPSDRFSAERTGGSVSTLTIQRTQQEDSAVYLCASSLVWGTEAFFGQGTRLTVV.

CDR3 coding DNA: TGTGCCAGCAGCTCGAGGCGGGACTCCTACGAGCAGTACTTC. Translated, it gives CASSSRRDSYEQYF. The chain carries TRBV7-2 and TRBJ2-7; tentative D call: TRBD2 (6 bases). The CDR3 has 14 residues. With 4 bases removed from V and 0 bases from J, the gap between germline ends came to 10 bases. Germline V gives CDR1 SGHTA, CDR2 FQGNSA.

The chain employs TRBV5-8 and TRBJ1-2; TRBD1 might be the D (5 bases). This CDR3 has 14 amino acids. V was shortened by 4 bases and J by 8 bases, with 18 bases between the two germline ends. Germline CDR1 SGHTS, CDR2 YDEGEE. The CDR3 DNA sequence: TGTGCCAGCAGCCAATGGGGGGGGAGGCGAGGCTACACCTTC. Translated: CASSQWGGRRGYTF. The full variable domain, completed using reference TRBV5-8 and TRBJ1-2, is EAGVTQSPTHLIKTRGQQATLRCSPISGHTSVYWYQQALGLGLQFLLWYDEGEERNRGNFPPRFSGRQFPNYSSELNVNALELEDSALYLCASSQWGGRRGYTFGSGTRLTVV.

CDR3 DNA sequence: TGTGCCACCAGCAGGGAAGGACTCTCCTACGAGCAGTACTTC. Translating gives CATSREGLSYEQYF. The genes are TRBV15 and TRBJ2-7; D is perhaps TRBD2 (5 bases). The CDR3 covers 14 residues. Germline CDR1 reads LNHNV; CDR2 reads YYDKDF (reference sequence). The ends were cut back, 3 bases at V and 0 bases at J, with 9 bases in the middle.

CDR3 loop: CASRGTGGLYSNQPQHF. The CDR3, as DNA: TGTGCCAGCAGGGGGACAGGGGGCTTGTATAGCAATCAGCCCCAGCATTTT. The J gene is TRBJ1-5, the V gene TRBV28; TRBD1 matches 12 bases. Trimming took 6 bases from V and 0 from J; bases not matched to a gene: 6. The CDR3 has 17 residues. Germline V CDR1 and CDR2: MDHEN, SYDVKM.

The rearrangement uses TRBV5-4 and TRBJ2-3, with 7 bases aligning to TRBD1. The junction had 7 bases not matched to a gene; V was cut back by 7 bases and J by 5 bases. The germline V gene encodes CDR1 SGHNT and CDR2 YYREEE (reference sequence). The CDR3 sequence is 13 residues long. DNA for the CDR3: TGTGCCAGCCGCCAGGGGGTCGGAGATACGCAGTATTTT. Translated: CASRQGVGDTQYF.

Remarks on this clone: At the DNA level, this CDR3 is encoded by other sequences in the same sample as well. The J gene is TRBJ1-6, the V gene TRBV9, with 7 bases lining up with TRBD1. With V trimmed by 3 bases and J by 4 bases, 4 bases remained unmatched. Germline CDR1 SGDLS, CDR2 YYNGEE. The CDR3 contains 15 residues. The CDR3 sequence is CASSASGQYNSPLHF. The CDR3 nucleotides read TGTGCCAGCAGCGCCTCGGGACAGTATAATTCACCCCTCCACTTT.